The sequence of this T cell receptor beta chain was determined in a study of response to subunit inactivated influenza vaccine. This clonotype was found many times. Its antigen is as yet unknown. From the RT-PCR reads, TCRdb called clonotypes with MiXCR, one entry per CDR3 protein. The data show around 750,000 distinct CDR3 sequences, roughly 20% seen once. Overall study findings and caveats: That few new T cells are recruited by each seasonal influenza vaccination was the authors' suggestion.

The clonotype was recovered from a man between 50 and 59 years old who received an inactivated influenza vaccine. Sequences were derived from PBMCs from blood, sampled more than 4 days after vaccination.

The CDR3 spells CASSLGGTGGRYEQYF. CDR3 DNA sequence: TGTGCCAGCAGCTTAGGCGGGACAGGGGGTAGGTACGAGCAGTACTTC. V usage is TRBV7-8 and J usage is TRBJ2-7; 11 nucleotides agree with TRBD1. The CDR3 is 16 residues long. Trimming took 1 base from V and 4 from J; bases not matched to a gene: 6. Germline V gene data show CDR1 as SGHVS and CDR2 as FQNEAQ.